The T cell receptor (beta chain) described here comes from a study of T cell repertoires in cytomegalovirus infection (dated by TCRdb to the late 2010s). In terms of the full investigation: Alongside well-studied HLA-B-restricted epitopes, the peptide stimulations were aimed at recently identified HLA-C-restricted CMV epitopes, whose presentation resists viral immunomodulation. Because public TCR beta signatures pointed to carriage of CMV infection together with the matching HLA type, the HLA type of each donor mattered for the analysis. Points the paper makes about the study in general: The ex vivo response was dominated by HLA-C-restricted CMV-specific TCR beta clonotypes, which also provided the single most frequent clonotype in two of eight donors. Cumulative frequency of public TCR beta family members discriminated carriers of CMV infection plus the relevant HLA type in this cohort and an independent approximately 360-donor cohort.

In regard to this clonotype: This clone's antigen is unknown. The conserved phenylalanine or tryptophan is not found at the CDR3 terminus, so this likely reflects a read error.

The germline V gene encodes CDR1 MNHNY and CDR2 SVGAGI (reference sequence). The CDR3 numbers 14 amino acids, ends counted. The read is trimmed to its CDR3 DNA, 42 bases read in frame from base 1. V lost 5 bases and J lost 3 bases; the stretch between them is 13 bases long. The treatment or condition label of this sample denotes: in vitro stimulation with specific CMV peptide epitopes to enrich CMV-specific T cells. The instrument was an Illumina HiSeq 1500. Using fastp trimming at Q25 and MiXCR clonotype assembly, TCRdb reanalyzed the public sequencing data and kept in-frame beta chains. A single entry per CDR3 protein holds the most common genes and DNA from its merged rows. The sample table lists about 900,000 distinct CDR3 sequences, around 32% of them with a count of one. The ten largest clones represent more than 13% of the sample.

The chain employs TRBV6-6 and TRBJ1-2; possibly the D gene is TRBD1, per 6 matching bases. The sequence derives from a human donor in good health (CMV status not recorded). Some clones in this sample may be carry-over from other donors' samples. The starting material was cultured CD8+ T cells from PBMCs, obtained from culture after CMV antigen stimulation. The CDR3 sequence is CASSDWTAYYGYTS. Here is the DNA: TGTGCCAGCAGTGACTGGACAGCGTACTATGGCTACACCTCC.